Listed below are T cell receptor beta chains from one sample, sequenced in a study of Ad26.COV2.S vaccination and SARS-CoV-2 variants. The assay was immunoSEQ multiplex PCR, and TCRdb's table has in-frame clones only and misses some. Of about 400,000 clones in the sample, about 91% were seen once. The specimen comprised peripheral blood, sampled in a trial of Ad26.COV2.S vaccine versus placebo. The receptors stem from a person between 18 and 59 years old who received the Ad26.COV2.S COVID-19 vaccine or a placebo. Each CDR3 is given with its conserved first and last residue. The D gene is left open where the match is weak. Clone size is not always given. Where it is, it says once, few, many or a class for expanded clones.

V,J,length,size,D,DNA,CDR3
TRBV28,TRBJ1-2,12,NA,NA,TGTGCCTACCGACAGACTAACTATGGCTACACCTTC,CAYRQTNYGYTF
TRBV29-1,TRBJ2-3,15,once,NA,TGCAGCGTTGAAGACTACAGGCGTAGCACAGATACGCAGTATTTT,CSVEDYRRSTDTQYF
TRBV7-2,TRBJ2-2,15,NA,NA,TGTGCCAGCAGCTTAGCTCGCGGGAACACCGGGGAGCTGTTTTTT,CASSLARGNTGELFF
TRBV4-1,TRBJ2-1,16,NA,NA,TGCGCCAGCAGCCAAGGCGGGGTAAGCTCCTACAATGAGCAGTTCTTC,CASSQGGVSSYNEQFF
TRBV5-4,TRBJ2-1,15,NA,TRBD2,TGTGCCAGCAGCTTGGATCCGGGAGGGGATAATGAGCAGTTCTTC,CASSLDPGGDNEQFF
TRBV7-2,TRBJ2-7,15,NA,TRBD1,TGTGCCAGCAGTTCTCGGACAGGGGCGGCCTACGAGCAGTACTTC,CASSSRTGAAYEQYF
TRBV11-2,TRBJ1-1,17,NA,NA,TGTGCCAGCAGCTTATGGTCCACGGGGGCCATGAACACTGAAGCTTTCTTT,CASSLWSTGAMNTEAFF
TRBV9,TRBJ2-5,14,NA,NA,TGTGCCAGCAGCGTAGAGGGCAGGGAAGAGACCCAGTACTTC,CASSVEGREETQYF
TRBV14,TRBJ2-2,14,NA,TRBD2,TGTGCCAGCAGCCAGTACGGGGGGACCGGGGAGCTGTTTTTT,CASSQYGGTGELFF
TRBV7-9,TRBJ1-1,15,NA,NA,TGTGCCAGCAGCTTAGGGGCAGGGCCGGACACTGAAGCTTTCTTT,CASSLGAGPDTEAFF
TRBV7-9,TRBJ1-2,15,NA,NA,TGTGCCAGCAGCAAGAACAGGGAGTTAGACTATGGCTACACCTTC,CASSKNRELDYGYTF
TRBV10-3,TRBJ2-3,15,NA,NA,TGTGCCATCAGTGAGTCCGTTCCTAGCACAGATACGCAGTATTTT,CAISESVPSTDTQYF
TRBV5-8,TRBJ2-1,17,NA,TRBD1,TGTGCCAGCAGCTCTGGAACCGGGACAGAGCCCTACAATGAGCAGTTCTTC,CASSSGTGTEPYNEQFF
TRBV11-3,TRBJ2-5,16,NA,NA,TGTGCCAGCAGCTTAGAGTTCGAGGGAAAGGGAGAGACCCAGTACTTC,CASSLEFEGKGETQYF
TRBV29-1,TRBJ2-7,12,NA,NA,TGCAGCGCGGGGGACTCTACCTACGAGCAGTACTTC,CSAGDSTYEQYF
TRBV6-5,TRBJ2-5,14,NA,TRBD1,TGTGCCAGTGGACTAAACAGGGGGCAGGAGACCCAGTACTTC,CASGLNRGQETQYF
TRBV12-3/TRBV12-4,TRBJ2-3,11,NA,NA,TGTGCCAGCAGTTTAGGCGATACGCAGTATTTT,CASSLGDTQYF
TRBV7-9,TRBJ2-3,14,NA,TRBD1,TGTGCCAGCAGCTTAGGGGTTCAGGGGGACACGCAGTATTTT,CASSLGVQGDTQYF
TRBV9,TRBJ2-1,14,NA,TRBD1,TGTGCCAGCAGCTCGGGACAGGGTTGGGATGAGCAGTTCTTC,CASSSGQGWDEQFF
TRBV6-5,TRBJ1-6,14,NA,NA,TGTGCCAGCACCGGGACGGTTTATAATTCACCCCTCCACTTT,CASTGTVYNSPLHF
TRBV7-2,TRBJ1-5,14,NA,NA,TGTGCCAGCAGCCATAGCGGTGGTGGTCAGCCCCAGCATTTT,CASSHSGGGQPQHF
TRBV29-1,TRBJ1-5,12,once,TRBD1,TGCAGCGCAAGACAGGGGAACCAGCCCCAGCATTTT,CSARQGNQPQHF
TRBV11-3,TRBJ1-1,14,NA,NA,TGTGCCAGCAGCACCGCAGGGGATGGGACTGAAGCTTTCTTT,CASSTAGDGTEAFF
TRBV13,TRBJ2-3,15,NA,NA,TGTGCCAGCAGCCCCACGGGGCGAAGCACAGATACGCAGTATTTT,CASSPTGRSTDTQYF
TRBV28,TRBJ1-2,11,NA,NA,TGTGCCAGCAGGAGGTACTATGGCTACACCTTC,CASRRYYGYTF
TRBV30,TRBJ2-3,18,NA,TRBD1,TGTGCCTGGAGCGACGGAGCCGCCGGGACAGGGGGCTTAGATACGCAGTATTTT,CAWSDGAAGTGGLDTQYF
TRBV15,TRBJ2-5,13,NA,NA,TGTGCCACCAGCAGAGGGGTTAGGGAGACCCAGTACTTC,CATSRGVRETQYF
TRBV5-5,TRBJ1-1,15,NA,TRBD1,TGTGCCAGCAGCCTCCCCCGGACAGGGCGTGATGAAGCTTTCTTT,CASSLPRTGRDEAFF
TRBV6-5,TRBJ2-3,15,NA,TRBD1,TGTGCCAGCAGTTACTCAGGGGGCGCAGGAGATACGCAGTATTTT,CASSYSGGAGDTQYF
TRBV3-1/TRBV3-2,TRBJ2-2,15,NA,NA,TGTGCCAGCAGCCCCCTACGCGACGGCCCGGGGGAGCTGTTTTTT,CASSPLRDGPGELFF
TRBV28,TRBJ1-4,15,once,NA,TGTGCCAGCAGTCCCCACTCTGGGGCTGATGAAAAACTGTTTTTT,CASSPHSGADEKLFF
TRBV9,TRBJ1-3,12,NA,NA,TGTGCCAGCAGCGGCTCTGGAAACACCATATATTTT,CASSGSGNTIYF
TRBV19,TRBJ2-7,15,NA,NA,TGTGCCAGTAGCATCGTAAGCGGAGGAGAATACGAGCAGTACTTC,CASSIVSGGEYEQYF
TRBV11-3,TRBJ2-1,11,NA,TRBD2,TGTGCCAGTGGGGCGGGAGCGGTGCAGTTCTTC,CASGAGAVQFF
TRBV6-2/TRBV6-3,TRBJ2-2,14,NA,NA,TGTGCCAGCAGTCAAGGACTAAACACCGGGGAGCTGTTTTTT,CASSQGLNTGELFF
TRBV6-2/TRBV6-3,TRBJ1-5,14,NA,TRBD1,TGTGCCAGCAGTTGGGCCAGGGGGAATCAGCCCCAGCATTTT,CASSWARGNQPQHF
TRBV10-2,TRBJ2-5,12,NA,NA,TGCGCCAGTCCCCCAGGACGGGAGACCCAGTACTTC,CASPPGRETQYF
TRBV6-5,TRBJ1-2,15,once,TRBD1,TGTGCCAGCAGTTACTTTTCCCAGGGGGTAGGAGGCTACACCTTC,CASSYFSQGVGGYTF
TRBV19,TRBJ2-3,13,NA,NA,TGTGCCAGTACCCCGGGGCACACAGATACGCAGTATTTT,CASTPGHTDTQYF
TRBV5-4,TRBJ1-3,15,NA,NA,TGTGCCAGCGGTCGTGGGCCTTACTCTGGAAACACCATATATTTT,CASGRGPYSGNTIYF
TRBV28,TRBJ1-2,11,NA,NA,TGTGCCAGCAGTTGGGGTCGCGGCTACACCTTC,CASSWGRGYTF
TRBV18,TRBJ2-3,15,once,NA,TGTGCCAGCTCACCGACCGGGAGCAAGGCAGATACGCAGTATTTT,CASSPTGSKADTQYF
TRBV5-1,TRBJ2-2,16,NA,NA,TGCGCCAGCAGCCTAGGCGCGAGGGTAAACACCGGGGAGCTGTTTTTT,CASSLGARVNTGELFF
TRBV30,TRBJ1-2,14,NA,TRBD1,TGTGCCTGGAGGGACAGGGAAAATCGGTATGGCTACACCTTC,CAWRDRENRYGYTF
TRBV23-1,TRBJ2-2,17,NA,TRBD1,TGCGCCAGCAGTCAATTTACTGGACAGGCGAACACCGGGGAGCTGTTTTTT,CASSQFTGQANTGELFF
TRBV21-1,TRBJ2-5,16,NA,NA,TGTGCCAGCAGCAAATTGGTCACGGGACTGAAAGAGACCCAGTACTTC,CASSKLVTGLKETQYF
TRBV27,TRBJ1-2,12,NA,NA,TGTGCCAGCGGCCCTCCAGGCTATGGCTACACCTTC,CASGPPGYGYTF
TRBV7-2,TRBJ1-5,16,NA,NA,TGTGCCAGCAGCCCCGTATCGGGGGGCAGCAATCAGCCCCAGCATTTT,CASSPVSGGSNQPQHF
TRBV5-1,TRBJ2-2,14,NA,NA,TGCGCCAGCAGTCCAACGGGAAACACCGGGGAGCTGTTTTTT,CASSPTGNTGELFF
TRBV11-1,TRBJ2-5,16,medium-sized,TRBD1,TGTGCCAGCAGCCGCAACCCGGGACAGGGGACAGAGACCCAGTACTTC,CASSRNPGQGTETQYF
TRBV28,TRBJ2-2,13,NA,NA,TGTGCCACCGGGTTGGAGTTCGACGGGGAGCTGTTTTTT,CATGLEFDGELFF
TRBV14,TRBJ2-7,13,once,NA,TGTGCCAGCAGCCAAGGGCGGACAGCAAAAAAGTACTTC,CASSQGRTAKKYF
TRBV4-1,TRBJ1-5,16,NA,NA,TGCGCCAGCAGCCAAGATAGGCAGATACTCAATCAGCCCCAGCATTTT,CASSQDRQILNQPQHF
TRBV28,TRBJ1-5,16,NA,NA,TGTGCCAGCAGTTTAATGGCCCGGATTAGCAATCAGCCCCAGCATTTT,CASSLMARISNQPQHF
TRBV29-1,TRBJ2-3,15,NA,TRBD2,TGCAGCGTCCGCCTAGCGGGAGGGTTCACAGATACGCAGTATTTT,CSVRLAGGFTDTQYF
TRBV15,TRBJ2-3,11,NA,NA,TGTGCCACCAGCAGGCAAGATACGCAGTATTTT,CATSRQDTQYF
TRBV27,TRBJ2-1,18,NA,TRBD2,TGTGCCAGCAGTCTAGTCATGGCGGGAGGGCCCTCGGGTAATGAGCAGTTCTTC,CASSLVMAGGPSGNEQFF
TRBV5-1,TRBJ2-2,15,NA,TRBD2,TGCGCCAGCAGTCGACTAGCAGCAAACACCGGGGAGCTGTTTTTT,CASSRLAANTGELFF
TRBV30,TRBJ2-3,12,NA,NA,TGTGCCTGGAGTGTAATGCGGGATACGCAGTATTTT,CAWSVMRDTQYF
TRBV28,TRBJ2-5,13,NA,NA,TGTGCCAGCAGTTTATACAGTCAAGAGACCCAGTACTTC,CASSLYSQETQYF